This T cell receptor beta chain was captured by sequencing in a study of vaccination and CD4 T cells after COVID-19. For this clonotype: The antigen remains unidentified.

With the Oncomine TCR Beta short-read assay, DNA from cultured CD4+ T cells was sequenced. From CD4+ T cells that had been cultured, genomic DNA was extracted. TCRdb analysed the PCR reads with MiXCR anew, one entry per CDR3 protein. This table holds 16,000 or so distinct CDR3 sequences, about two fifths found once. Overall study results and limits: Convalescent patients displayed spike mono-reactivity in 304 of 307 vaccine-specific clones.

This CDR3 comprises 14 residues. V gave up 4 bases and J gave up 5 bases, with 17 bases separating them. Germline V lookup: CDR1 DFQATT, CDR2 SNEGSKA (reference sequence). As to treatment: roughly 10-day PBMC culture with coronavirus spike peptide pools or control peptides (ViraFEST assay). Antigen-specific T cells were expanded with peptide pools by ViraFEST, and TCRs were then sequenced. With fresh IL-2 medium, half the medium was replaced on days 3 and 7. The V call is TRBV20-1, the J call TRBJ2-5; no firm D call. The sequence was collected from a human donor who had recovered from COVID-19. The sequenced sample was CD4+ T cells from blood, cultured in vitro, obtained after SARS-CoV-2 vaccination. CDR3 residues: CSATSPPTGETQYF. DNA of the CDR3: TGCAGTGCTACAAGCCCCCCGACTGGGGAGACCCAGTACTTC.